This TCR beta chain originates from a study of cytomegalovirus exposure and HLA in healthy donors. For the study at large: Unique TCRs numbering about 85 million, obtained from HLA-typed donors, made up an early data release. Overall study findings and caveats: There were some V segments, including TRBV6-2 and TRBV6-3, excluded as indistinguishable. Later on, an analysis showed TCR association rates differing by HLA locus, with DRB1 the most and HLA-C the fewest. Further analysis, carried out later, found HLA-associated TCR beta chains more clonally expanded than equally common other chains.

Use of 60 Vbeta and 13 Jbeta primers characterized the PCR. The table came from immunoSEQ multiplex PCR; TCRdb's copy has only in-frame clones and leaves some out. The table includes some 110,000 clones, around 80% detected once. This clone was picked up a small number of times. Antigen: not known. CDR1 and CDR2 (germline): MNHEY, SMNVEV (reference sequence). The CDR3 runs to 18 residues. V shed 2 bases, J shed 7 bases, and the junction held 14 bases outside the gene matches. Input material: PBMCs. The TCR sequence derives from a man aged 25-40 years in good health and CMV-seropositive. The V call is TRBV27, the J call TRBJ2-1, with 10 bases matching TRBD2. The CDR3 here is CASSLGLAGAFLGNEQFF. The CDR3 DNA follows: TGTGCCAGCAGTTTAGGGCTAGCGGGAGCTTTCCTCGGAAATGAGCAGTTCTTC.